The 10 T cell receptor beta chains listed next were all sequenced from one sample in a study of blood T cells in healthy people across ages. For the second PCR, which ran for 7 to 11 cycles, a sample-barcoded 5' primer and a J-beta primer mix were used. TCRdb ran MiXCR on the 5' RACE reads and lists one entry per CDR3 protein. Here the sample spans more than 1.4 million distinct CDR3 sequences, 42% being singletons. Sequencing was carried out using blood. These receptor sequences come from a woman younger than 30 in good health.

The CDR3 sequence: CSARGEVSYNEQFF. The CDR3 bases are TGCAGTGCTAGGGGGGAAGTCTCCTACAATGAGCAGTTCTTC. The chain combines TRBV20-1 with TRBJ2-1; D is possibly TRBD1 or TRBD2 (5 bases each). Trimming cost V 3 bases and J 0 bases, with 9 bases left between them. The V gene's germline CDR1 is DFQATT and CDR2 SNEGSKA (reference sequence). The CDR3 is made up of 14 amino acids.

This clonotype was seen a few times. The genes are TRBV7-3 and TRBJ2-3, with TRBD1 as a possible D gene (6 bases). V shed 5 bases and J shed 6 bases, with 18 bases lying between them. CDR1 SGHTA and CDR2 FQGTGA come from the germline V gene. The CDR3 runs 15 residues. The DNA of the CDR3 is TGTGCCAGCAGCAAAACTGGACAGCAGATTGATACGCAGTATTTT. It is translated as CASSKTGQQIDTQYF.

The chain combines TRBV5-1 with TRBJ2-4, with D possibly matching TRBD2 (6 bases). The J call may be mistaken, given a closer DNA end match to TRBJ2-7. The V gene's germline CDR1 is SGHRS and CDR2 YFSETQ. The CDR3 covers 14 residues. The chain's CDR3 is CASSLGSEGDEQYF. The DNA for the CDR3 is TGCGCCAGCAGCTTGGGGTCGGAGGGCGACGAGCAGTACTTC.

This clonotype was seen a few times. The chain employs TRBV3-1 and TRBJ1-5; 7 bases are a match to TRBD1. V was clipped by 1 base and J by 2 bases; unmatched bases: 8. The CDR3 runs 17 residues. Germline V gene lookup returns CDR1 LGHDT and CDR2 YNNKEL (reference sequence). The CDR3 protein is CASSQARGKIGNQPQHF. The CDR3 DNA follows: TGTGCCAGCAGCCAAGCCAGGGGGAAGATTGGCAATCAGCCCCAGCATTTT.

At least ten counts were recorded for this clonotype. The CDR3 DNA is TGCAGTGCTATAGGGACAGGGGGTTTGAACACTGAAGCTTTCTTT. It codes for CSAIGTGGLNTEAFF. The V and J genes are TRBV20-1 and TRBJ1-1; 11 bases agree with TRBD1. Trimming at V came to 4 bases and at J to 0 bases, leaving 4 bases not matched to a gene. Germline CDR1 reads DFQATT; CDR2 reads SNEGSKA (reference sequence). This CDR3 is built from 15 residues.

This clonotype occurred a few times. CDR3 amino acids: CASSQDMDRFSSYNSPLHF. The CDR3, as DNA: TGCGCCAGCAGCCAAGATATGGACAGGTTCAGCTCCTATAATTCACCCCTCCACTTT. V usage is TRBV4-1 and J usage is TRBJ1-6, with 7 positions matching TRBD1. This CDR3 is 19 amino acids long. Germline V gene sequence: CDR1 MGHRA, CDR2 YSYEKL. V lost 0 bases, J lost 0 bases, and 8 bases stayed unmatched.

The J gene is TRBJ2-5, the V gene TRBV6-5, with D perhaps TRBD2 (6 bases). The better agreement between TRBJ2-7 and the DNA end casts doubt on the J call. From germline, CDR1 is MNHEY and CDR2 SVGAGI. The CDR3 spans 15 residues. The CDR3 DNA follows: TGTGCCAGCAGTTACATTTCGGGACTTAAATACGAGCAGTACTTC. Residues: CASSYISGLKYEQYF.

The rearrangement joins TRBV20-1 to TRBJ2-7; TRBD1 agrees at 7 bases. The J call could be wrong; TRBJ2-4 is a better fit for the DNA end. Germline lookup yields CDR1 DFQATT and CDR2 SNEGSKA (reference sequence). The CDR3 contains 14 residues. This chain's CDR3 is CSARDQGTANIQYF. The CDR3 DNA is TGCAGTGCTAGAGATCAGGGGACAGCAAACATTCAGTACTTC.

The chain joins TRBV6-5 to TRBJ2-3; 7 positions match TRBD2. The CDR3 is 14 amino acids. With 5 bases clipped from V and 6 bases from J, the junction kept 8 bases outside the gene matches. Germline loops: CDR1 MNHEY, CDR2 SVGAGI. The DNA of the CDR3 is TGTGCCAGCAGTGACGGGCCCGGGAGGGATACGCAGTATTTT. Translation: CASSDGPGRDTQYF.

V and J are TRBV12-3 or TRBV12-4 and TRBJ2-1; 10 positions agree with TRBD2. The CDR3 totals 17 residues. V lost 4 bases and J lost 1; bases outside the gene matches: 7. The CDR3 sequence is CASSWRTSGLSYNEQFF. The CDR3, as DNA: TGTGCCAGCAGTTGGAGGACTAGCGGACTTTCCTACAATGAGCAGTTCTTC.